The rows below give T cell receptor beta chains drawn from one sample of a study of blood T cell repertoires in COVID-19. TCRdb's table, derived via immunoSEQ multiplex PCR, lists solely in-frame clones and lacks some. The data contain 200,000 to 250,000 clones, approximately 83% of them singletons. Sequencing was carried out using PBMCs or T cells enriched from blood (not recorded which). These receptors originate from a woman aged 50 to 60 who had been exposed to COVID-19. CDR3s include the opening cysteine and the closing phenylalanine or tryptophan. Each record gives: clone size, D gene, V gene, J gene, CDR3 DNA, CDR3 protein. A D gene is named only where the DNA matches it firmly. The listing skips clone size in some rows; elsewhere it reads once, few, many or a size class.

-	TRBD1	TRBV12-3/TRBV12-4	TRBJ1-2	TGTGCCAGCAGTTCGGACAGGGGCTATGGCTACACCTTC	CASSSDRGYGYTF
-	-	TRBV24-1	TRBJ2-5	TGTGCCACCAGTGATTTAGCGGATCAAGAGACCCAGTACTTC	CATSDLADQETQYF
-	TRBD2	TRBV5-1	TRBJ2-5	TGCGCCAGCAGCTTGGCGGTGACTAGCGGGGGGCAAGAGACCCAGTACTTC	CASSLAVTSGGQETQYF
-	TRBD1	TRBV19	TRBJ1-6	TGTGCCAGTAGTATAAGGGACAGGATGTCGTCACCCCTCCACTTT	CASSIRDRMSSPLHF
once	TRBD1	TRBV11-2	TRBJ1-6	TGTGCCAGCAGTTTAACGGACAGGGAGTCACCCCTCCACTTT	CASSLTDRESPLHF
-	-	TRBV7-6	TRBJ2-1	TGTGCCAGCAGCTTAGCAAACAGGGAGCAGTTCTTC	CASSLANREQFF
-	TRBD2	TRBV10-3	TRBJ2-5	TGTGCCAGCAAACTAGCGGGGGGGCCCGAGACCCAGTACTTC	CASKLAGGPETQYF
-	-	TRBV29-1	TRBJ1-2	TGCAGCGTCTCCTCCCCGGCGGGAGCCTATGGCTACACCTTC	CSVSSPAGAYGYTF
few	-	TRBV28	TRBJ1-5	TGTGCCAGCAGTTTTGGGGGGAATCAGCCCCAGCATTTT	CASSFGGNQPQHF
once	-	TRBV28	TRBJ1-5	TGTGCCAGCAGTCCCCCTCTGAATCAGCCCCAGCATTTT	CASSPPLNQPQHF
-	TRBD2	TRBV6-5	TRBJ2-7	TGTGCCAGCAGCACGACTAGCGGGTCGTTCTACGAGCAGTACTTC	CASSTTSGSFYEQYF
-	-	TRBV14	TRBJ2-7	TGTGCCAGCAGCCAAGATATGAGGGACGAGCAGTACTTC	CASSQDMRDEQYF
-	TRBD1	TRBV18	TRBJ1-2	TGTGCCAGCTCACCACCCTTCCGGCAGGGGGATCCCTCTGGCTACACCTTC	CASSPPFRQGDPSGYTF
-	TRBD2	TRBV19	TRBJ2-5	TGTGCCTCAAACCTAGCGGGGGGAAATCAAGAGACCCAGTACTTC	CASNLAGGNQETQYF
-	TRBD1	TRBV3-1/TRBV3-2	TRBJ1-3	TGTGCCAGCAGCCAAGATACGGGACAGAGGAATTTT	CASSQDTGQRNF
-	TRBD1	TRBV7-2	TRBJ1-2	TGTGCCAGCAGCACTTCCGGACAGGGGGTCCGCTATGGCTACACCTTC	CASSTSGQGVRYGYTF
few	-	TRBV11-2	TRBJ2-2	TGTGCCAGCAGTGTCGTACGGGGGGCCACCGGGGAGCTGTTTTTT	CASSVVRGATGELFF
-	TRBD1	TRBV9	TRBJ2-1	TGTGCCAGCAGCGTATCGGGATTAGGGGGCGGCTACAATGAGCAGTTCTTC	CASSVSGLGGGYNEQFF
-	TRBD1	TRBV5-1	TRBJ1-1	TGCGCCAGCCGGGTAAGGCAGGGGGCCCCCAACACTGAAGCTTTCTTT	CASRVRQGAPNTEAFF
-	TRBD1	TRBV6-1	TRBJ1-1	TGTGCCAGCAGTGAAGCCAGAGGGGGCGAAGCTTTCTTT	CASSEARGGEAFF
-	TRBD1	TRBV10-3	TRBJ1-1	TGTGCCATCTCCGGGACAGCTACGAACACTGAAGCTTTCTTT	CAISGTATNTEAFF
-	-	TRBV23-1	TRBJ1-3	TGCTTAGGGAGACACACCATATATTTT	CLGRHTIYF
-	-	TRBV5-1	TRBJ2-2	TGCGCCAGCACCTCGGGTATAGTAGCCGGGGAGCTGTTTTTT	CASTSGIVAGELFF
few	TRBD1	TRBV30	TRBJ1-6	TGTGCCTGGGGGGACAGCCATAATTCACCCCTCCACTTT	CAWGDSHNSPLHF
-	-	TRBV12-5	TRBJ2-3	TGTGCTAGTAAGCAGGGGCGGACAGATACGCAGTATTTT	CASKQGRTDTQYF
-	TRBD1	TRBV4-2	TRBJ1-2	TGTGCCAGCAGCCCCGGGGCAGGGGGAGACTATGGCTACACCTTC	CASSPGAGGDYGYTF
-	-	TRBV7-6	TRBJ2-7	TGTGCCAGCAGCCCTTGGCCAGGGTCCTCCTACGAGCAGTACTTC	CASSPWPGSSYEQYF
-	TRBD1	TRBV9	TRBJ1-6	TGTGCCAGCAGCCCTCAGGACAGGTTGGATTCACCCCTCCACTTT	CASSPQDRLDSPLHF
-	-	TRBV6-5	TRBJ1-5	TGTGCCAGCAGGTTCGCGGGGGATCAGCCCCAGCATTTT	CASRFAGDQPQHF
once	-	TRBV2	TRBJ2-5	TGTGCCAGCAGCGCCACAGGGGAGACCCAGTACTTC	CASSATGETQYF
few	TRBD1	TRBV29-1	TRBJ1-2	TGCAGCGCCGGACAGGGGGCCTACACCTTC	CSAGQGAYTF
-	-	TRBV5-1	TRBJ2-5	TGCGCCAGCAGCTTGATAGTCGGGGGGCTCCTACAAGAGACCCAGTACTTC	CASSLIVGGLLQETQYF
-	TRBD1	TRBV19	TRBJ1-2	TGTGCCAGTAGTATTGACAGGGGGAACTATGGCTACACCTTC	CASSIDRGNYGYTF
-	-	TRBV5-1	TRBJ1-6	TGCGCCAGCAGCTTGCGCGGCCTTGGTTCCTATAATTCACCCCTCCACTTT	CASSLRGLGSYNSPLHF
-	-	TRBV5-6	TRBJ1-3	TGTGCCAGCAGCTTGTGGGGCCCCTCAGGAACAGGCTCTGGAAACACCATATATTTT	CASSLWGPSGTGSGNTIYF
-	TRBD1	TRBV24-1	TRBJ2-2	TGTGCCACCAGTGATTCGGGACAGTGGAACACCGGGGAGCTGTTTTTT	CATSDSGQWNTGELFF
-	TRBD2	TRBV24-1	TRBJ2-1	TGTGCCACCAGTGATTTCGGGACTAGCGGGGGGGCATATGAGCAGTTCTTC	CATSDFGTSGGAYEQFF
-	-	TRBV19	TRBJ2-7	TGTGCCAGTACCCCGTCGGGAAGAGGGAACAACTACGAGCAGTACTTC	CASTPSGRGNNYEQYF
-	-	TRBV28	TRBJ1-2	TGTGCCAGCTCCGGCCCGGGTCTAACTAACTATGGCTACACCTTC	CASSGPGLTNYGYTF
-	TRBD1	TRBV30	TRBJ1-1	TGTGCCTGGAGCCCCAGGGACAGGGTAGAAGACACTGAAGCTTTCTTT	CAWSPRDRVEDTEAFF
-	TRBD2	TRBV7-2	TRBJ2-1	TGTGCCAGCAGCGCCCGTGGCAGCGGGAAATACAATGAGCAGTTCTTC	CASSARGSGKYNEQFF